A selection of T cell receptor beta chains follows, all from one sample in a study of T cells in Graves' hyperthyroidism and ophthalmopathy. TCRdb analysed the multiplex PCR reads with MiXCR anew, one entry per CDR3 protein. In the table there are approximately 700,000 distinct CDR3 sequences, around 17% of which are singletons. Sequencing was performed on blood. These receptors were collected from a man aged 18 to 30 with Graves' hyperthyroidism. The CDR3 runs from the conserved cysteine through the conserved F or W. Each record gives: D gene, V gene, clone size, J gene, CDR3 protein, CDR3 DNA. D genes are given only for firm matches. Not all rows give a size; the values are once, few, many and, for expanded clones, a class.

d_call: .; v_call: TRBV12-3/TRBV12-4; clone_size: many; j_call: TRBJ2-3; cdr3_aa: CASSLAGDQGDTQYF; cdr3_nt: TGTGCCAGCAGTTTAGCGGGAGACCAAGGAGATACGCAGTATTTT
d_call: .; v_call: TRBV11-2; clone_size: many; j_call: TRBJ2-5; cdr3_aa: CASSLSGSQETQYF; cdr3_nt: TGTGCCAGCAGCTTAAGTGGCAGCCAAGAGACCCAGTACTTC
d_call: .; v_call: TRBV5-6; clone_size: .; j_call: TRBJ2-2; cdr3_aa: CASSESGAGTGELFF; cdr3_nt: TGTGCCAGCAGCGAGTCCGGTGCGGGGACCGGGGAGCTGTTTTTT
d_call: TRBD2; v_call: TRBV5-5; clone_size: many; j_call: TRBJ2-7; cdr3_aa: CASSLVAGGYEQYF; cdr3_nt: TGTGCCAGCAGCTTGGTAGCGGGAGGCTACGAGCAGTACTTC
d_call: .; v_call: TRBV27; clone_size: .; j_call: TRBJ1-5; cdr3_aa: CASSLFAPIFLRNQPQHF; cdr3_nt: TGTGCCAGCAGTTTATTTGCCCCCATCTTCCTAAGAAATCAGCCCCAGCATTTT
d_call: TRBD1; v_call: TRBV28; clone_size: few; j_call: TRBJ2-2; cdr3_aa: CASSSAGTGSGELFF; cdr3_nt: TGTGCCAGCAGTTCCGCGGGGACAGGGTCCGGGGAGCTGTTTTTT
d_call: .; v_call: TRBV2; clone_size: many; j_call: TRBJ2-7; cdr3_aa: CASSVWTETYEQYF; cdr3_nt: TGTGCCAGCAGTGTCTGGACAGAAACCTACGAGCAGTACTTC
d_call: TRBD1; v_call: TRBV28; clone_size: .; j_call: TRBJ2-7; cdr3_aa: CASSTPGQGGIREQYF; cdr3_nt: TGTGCCAGCAGCACCCCGGGACAGGGAGGGATTCGCGAGCAGTACTTC
d_call: TRBD2; v_call: TRBV2; clone_size: many; j_call: TRBJ2-3; cdr3_aa: CASSELTGGTDTQYF; cdr3_nt: TGTGCCAGCAGTGAACTGACGGGAGGTACAGATACGCAGTATTTT
d_call: TRBD2; v_call: TRBV20-1; clone_size: few; j_call: TRBJ2-7; cdr3_aa: CSARRKAGGEQYF; cdr3_nt: TGCAGTGCTAGGAGGAAAGCGGGAGGCGAGCAGTACTTC
d_call: .; v_call: TRBV20-1; clone_size: .; j_call: TRBJ1-2; cdr3_aa: CSAIMGLGYTF; cdr3_nt: TGCAGTGCTATCATGGGACTTGGCTACACCTTC
d_call: .; v_call: TRBV7-2; clone_size: many; j_call: TRBJ1-4; cdr3_aa: CASSPSSAWNEKLFF; cdr3_nt: TGTGCCAGCAGCCCATCGTCAGCGTGGAATGAAAAACTGTTTTTT
d_call: TRBD1; v_call: TRBV6-1; clone_size: many; j_call: TRBJ1-5; cdr3_aa: CASSAKQGDGNQPQHF; cdr3_nt: TGTGCCAGCAGTGCCAAACAGGGGGATGGCAATCAGCCCCAGCATTTT
d_call: TRBD2; v_call: TRBV19; clone_size: few; j_call: TRBJ2-2; cdr3_aa: CASSIVRGARTGELFF; cdr3_nt: TGTGCCAGTAGTATAGTGCGGGGGGCGCGCACCGGGGAGCTGTTTTTT
d_call: .; v_call: TRBV7-3; clone_size: few; j_call: TRBJ1-4; cdr3_aa: CASSPFGGTTNEKLFF; cdr3_nt: TGTGCCAGCAGCCCCTTCGGCGGTACAACTAATGAAAAACTGTTTTTT
d_call: .; v_call: TRBV9; clone_size: few; j_call: TRBJ1-6; cdr3_aa: CASSVEGQNSPLHF; cdr3_nt: TGTGCCAGCAGCGTAGAGGGACAAAATTCACCCCTCCACTTT
d_call: .; v_call: TRBV15; clone_size: .; j_call: TRBJ1-1; cdr3_aa: CATSRGGGLGAFF; cdr3_nt: TGTGCCACCAGCAGAGGGGGGGGCCTCGGGGCTTTCTTT
d_call: .; v_call: TRBV7-2; clone_size: .; j_call: TRBJ2-5; cdr3_aa: CASSWILSTETQYF; cdr3_nt: TGTGCCAGCAGCTGGATATTGAGCACGGAGACCCAGTACTTC
d_call: .; v_call: TRBV20-1; clone_size: few; j_call: TRBJ1-1; cdr3_aa: CSAKTRTNTEAFF; cdr3_nt: TGCAGTGCAAAGACCCGTACCAACACTGAAGCTTTCTTT
d_call: .; v_call: TRBV27; clone_size: .; j_call: TRBJ2-7; cdr3_aa: CASSRGTRASSYEQYF; cdr3_nt: TGTGCCAGCAGTAGGGGGACAAGGGCAAGCTCCTACGAGCAGTACTTC
d_call: TRBD1; v_call: TRBV11-2; clone_size: .; j_call: TRBJ2-1; cdr3_aa: CASRPGQGICEQFF; cdr3_nt: TGTGCCAGCCGACCGGGACAGGGAATTTGTGAGCAGTTCTTC
d_call: TRBD2; v_call: TRBV7-9; clone_size: .; j_call: TRBJ2-1; cdr3_aa: CASSLSFGGGGGNEQFF; cdr3_nt: TGTGCCAGCAGCTTATCCTTCGGGGGTGGGGGAGGGAATGAGCAGTTCTTC
d_call: TRBD2; v_call: TRBV27; clone_size: many; j_call: TRBJ2-2; cdr3_aa: CASSLTSGRAVTGELFF; cdr3_nt: TGTGCCAGCAGTTTGACTAGCGGGAGGGCCGTCACCGGGGAGCTGTTTTTT
d_call: .; v_call: TRBV4-3; clone_size: .; j_call: TRBJ1-5; cdr3_aa: CASSQDLVNQPQHF; cdr3_nt: TGCGCCAGCAGCCAAGATTTGGTGAATCAGCCCCAGCATTTT
d_call: TRBD2; v_call: TRBV11-2; clone_size: many; j_call: TRBJ2-5; cdr3_aa: CASRFRGRAQETQYF; cdr3_nt: TGTGCCAGCAGATTCCGCGGGAGGGCACAAGAGACCCAGTACTTC
d_call: .; v_call: TRBV7-2; clone_size: few; j_call: TRBJ2-7; cdr3_aa: CASSLGLLADRYEQYF; cdr3_nt: TGTGCCAGCAGCTTAGGACTCCTAGCGGACAGGTACGAGCAGTACTTC
d_call: .; v_call: TRBV5-1; clone_size: few; j_call: TRBJ1-4; cdr3_aa: CASSLRDFATNEKLFF; cdr3_nt: TGCGCCAGCAGCCTCCGGGATTTTGCAACTAATGAAAAACTGTTTTTT
d_call: .; v_call: TRBV7-9; clone_size: .; j_call: TRBJ2-7; cdr3_aa: CASSPTDRYRREQYF; cdr3_nt: TGTGCCAGCAGCCCTACTGACAGGTACCGCCGCGAGCAGTACTTC
d_call: .; v_call: TRBV29-1; clone_size: .; j_call: TRBJ1-2; cdr3_aa: CSVETGPYGYTF; cdr3_nt: TGCAGCGTTGAGACAGGTCCCTATGGCTACACCTTC
d_call: TRBD1; v_call: TRBV15; clone_size: many; j_call: TRBJ1-1; cdr3_aa: CATSEEGQGNTEAFF; cdr3_nt: TGTGCCACCAGCGAAGAGGGACAGGGGAACACTGAAGCTTTCTTT
d_call: .; v_call: TRBV12-3/TRBV12-4; clone_size: many; j_call: TRBJ1-1; cdr3_aa: CASSSPAGREAFF; cdr3_nt: TGTGCCAGCAGTTCCCCTGCGGGACGTGAAGCTTTCTTT
d_call: .; v_call: TRBV11-2; clone_size: many; j_call: TRBJ1-3; cdr3_aa: CASTFRGNTIYF; cdr3_nt: TGTGCCAGCACCTTTAGGGGAAACACCATATATTTT
d_call: TRBD1; v_call: TRBV2; clone_size: .; j_call: TRBJ2-1; cdr3_aa: CASSHDRDEMYNEQFF; cdr3_nt: TGTGCCAGCAGTCACGACAGGGATGAGATGTACAATGAGCAGTTCTTC
d_call: TRBD2; v_call: TRBV11-3; clone_size: many; j_call: TRBJ2-5; cdr3_aa: CASSPSGRAETQYF; cdr3_nt: TGTGCCAGCAGCCCGAGCGGGAGAGCAGAGACCCAGTACTTC
d_call: TRBD2; v_call: TRBV5-8; clone_size: few; j_call: TRBJ2-7; cdr3_aa: CASSFSGSNEQYF; cdr3_nt: TGTGCCAGCAGCTTTAGCGGGAGTAACGAGCAGTACTTC
d_call: .; v_call: TRBV3-1; clone_size: few; j_call: TRBJ2-1; cdr3_aa: CASSQVWGDAYNEQFF; cdr3_nt: TGTGCCAGCAGCCAAGTTTGGGGGGACGCCTACAATGAGCAGTTCTTC
d_call: TRBD1; v_call: TRBV2; clone_size: many; j_call: TRBJ1-1; cdr3_aa: CASSTPAQGPFWGFF; cdr3_nt: TGTGCCAGCAGTACCCCGGCACAGGGGCCGTTTTGGGGTTTCTTT
d_call: .; v_call: TRBV30; clone_size: many; j_call: TRBJ2-3; cdr3_aa: CAFFRDTQYF; cdr3_nt: TGTGCCTTCTTCCGGGATACGCAGTATTTT
d_call: TRBD1; v_call: TRBV5-5; clone_size: few; j_call: TRBJ2-7; cdr3_aa: CASSLKQGAYEQYF; cdr3_nt: TGTGCCAGCAGCCTGAAACAGGGGGCCTACGAGCAGTACTTC
d_call: .; v_call: TRBV4-1; clone_size: few; j_call: TRBJ1-6; cdr3_aa: CASSRGGGTNSPLHF; cdr3_nt: TGCGCCAGCAGCCGCGGCGGGGGAACTAATTCACCCCTCCACTTT
d_call: .; v_call: TRBV5-1; clone_size: many; j_call: TRBJ2-7; cdr3_aa: CASSTETGREQYF; cdr3_nt: TGCGCCAGCAGCACGGAGACAGGGAGGGAGCAGTACTTC
d_call: .; v_call: TRBV28; clone_size: .; j_call: TRBJ1-5; cdr3_aa: CASTLEVNGRPQHF; cdr3_nt: TGTGCCAGCACTTTAGAGGTGAATGGACGACCCCAGCATTTT
d_call: .; v_call: TRBV27; clone_size: .; j_call: TRBJ2-1; cdr3_aa: CASRPFGPNEQFF; cdr3_nt: TGTGCCAGCAGGCCGTTTGGGCCCAATGAGCAGTTCTTC
d_call: TRBD1; v_call: TRBV7-9; clone_size: .; j_call: TRBJ1-2; cdr3_aa: CASSSTGWYGYTF; cdr3_nt: TGTGCCAGCAGCTCGACAGGGTGGTATGGCTACACCTTC
d_call: .; v_call: TRBV4-1; clone_size: few; j_call: TRBJ2-7; cdr3_aa: CASSQEGYTSSYEQYF; cdr3_nt: TGCGCCAGCAGCCAAGAGGGCTACACAAGCTCCTACGAGCAGTACTTC
d_call: .; v_call: TRBV7-9; clone_size: many; j_call: TRBJ2-3; cdr3_aa: CASSPRDSYTDTQYF; cdr3_nt: TGTGCCAGCAGCCCCCGGGACTCCTACACAGATACGCAGTATTTT
d_call: TRBD2; v_call: TRBV7-8; clone_size: many; j_call: TRBJ2-1; cdr3_aa: CASSAIAGVVNEQFF; cdr3_nt: TGTGCCAGCAGCGCGATAGCGGGAGTCGTCAATGAGCAGTTCTTC
d_call: TRBD1; v_call: TRBV10-3; clone_size: many; j_call: TRBJ2-5; cdr3_aa: CAISDSGTAQETQYF; cdr3_nt: TGTGCCATCAGTGATTCCGGGACAGCCCAAGAGACCCAGTACTTC
d_call: .; v_call: TRBV7-2; clone_size: many; j_call: TRBJ2-3; cdr3_aa: CASSLATLSPQGTDTQYF; cdr3_nt: TGTGCCAGCAGCTTAGCTACGCTATCCCCCCAGGGCACAGATACGCAGTATTTT
d_call: .; v_call: TRBV12-3/TRBV12-4; clone_size: many; j_call: TRBJ2-3; cdr3_aa: CASGPEGTTDTQYF; cdr3_nt: TGTGCCAGCGGACCGGAGGGGACGACAGATACGCAGTATTTT
d_call: TRBD1; v_call: TRBV3-1; clone_size: many; j_call: TRBJ1-1; cdr3_aa: CASSRGGQGGTEAFF; cdr3_nt: TGTGCCAGCAGCCGTGGGGGACAGGGGGGCACTGAAGCTTTCTTT
d_call: .; v_call: TRBV20-1; clone_size: .; j_call: TRBJ2-7; cdr3_aa: CSAGYTGNPYEQYF; cdr3_nt: TGCAGTGCTGGATACACAGGGAACCCCTACGAGCAGTACTTC
d_call: .; v_call: TRBV20-1; clone_size: .; j_call: TRBJ1-1; cdr3_aa: CSASTYTEAFF; cdr3_nt: TGCAGTGCTTCGACTTACACTGAAGCTTTCTTT